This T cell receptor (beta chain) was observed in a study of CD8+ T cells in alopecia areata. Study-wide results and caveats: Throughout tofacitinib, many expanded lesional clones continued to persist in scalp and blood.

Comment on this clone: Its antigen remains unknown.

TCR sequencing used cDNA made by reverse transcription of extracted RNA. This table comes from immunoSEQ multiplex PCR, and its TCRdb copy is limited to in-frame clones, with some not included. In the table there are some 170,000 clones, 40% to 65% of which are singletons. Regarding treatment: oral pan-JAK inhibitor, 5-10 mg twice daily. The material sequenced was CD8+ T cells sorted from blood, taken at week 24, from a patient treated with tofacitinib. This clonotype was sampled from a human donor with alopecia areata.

The CDR3 region is CASSLFSGGPSTDTQYF. The CDR3 DNA reads as TGTGCCAGCAGCTTGTTTAGCGGGGGGCCAAGCACAGATACGCAGTATTTT. V is TRBV5-6 and J is TRBJ2-3, with 10 bases fitting TRBD2. The V segment lost 1 base and the J segment 0 bases; nucleotides outside the gene matches: 5. The CDR3 runs to 17 residues. CDR1 is SGHDT, CDR2 YYEEEE, per germline.